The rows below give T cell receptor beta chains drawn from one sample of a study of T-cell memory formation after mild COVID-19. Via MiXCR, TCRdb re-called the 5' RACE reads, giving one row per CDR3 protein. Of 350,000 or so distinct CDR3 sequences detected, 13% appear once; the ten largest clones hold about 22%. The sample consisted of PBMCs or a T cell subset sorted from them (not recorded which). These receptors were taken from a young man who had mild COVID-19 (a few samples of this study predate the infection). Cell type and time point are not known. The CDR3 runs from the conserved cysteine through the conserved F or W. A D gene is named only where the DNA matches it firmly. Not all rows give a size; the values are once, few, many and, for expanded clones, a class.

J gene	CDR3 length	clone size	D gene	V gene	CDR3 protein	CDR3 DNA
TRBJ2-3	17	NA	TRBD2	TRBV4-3	CASSQGRLAGNSDTQYF	TGCGCCAGCAGCCAAGGGCGGCTAGCGGGAAATTCAGATACGCAGTATTTT
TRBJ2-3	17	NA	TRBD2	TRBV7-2	CASSREILAGGSDTQYF	TGTGCCAGCAGCCGCGAGATTCTAGCGGGGGGGTCAGATACGCAGTATTTT
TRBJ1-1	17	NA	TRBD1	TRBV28	CASYPRRGIIPNTEAFF	TGTGCCAGCTACCCCCGCAGGGGGATAATTCCGAACACTGAAGCTTTCTTT
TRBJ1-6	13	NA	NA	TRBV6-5	CASSYSTNSPLHF	TGTGCCAGCAGTTACTCGACTAATTCACCCCTCCACTTT
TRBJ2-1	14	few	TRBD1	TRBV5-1	CASSAADRVRGQFF	TGCGCCAGCAGCGCCGCGGACAGGGTAAGGGGGCAGTTCTTC
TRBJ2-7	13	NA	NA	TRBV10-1	CASKDIRPYEQYF	TGCGCCAGCAAAGACATTCGTCCCTACGAGCAGTACTTC
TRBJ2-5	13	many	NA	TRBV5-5	CASSLPGEETQYF	TGTGCCAGCAGCTTGCCGGGGGAGGAGACCCAGTACTTC
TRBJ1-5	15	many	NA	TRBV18	CASSPRGSMSQPQHF	TGTGCCAGCTCACCTCGAGGGTCCATGAGCCAGCCCCAGCATTTT
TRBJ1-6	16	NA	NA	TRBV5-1	CASSLNSGSYNSPLHF	TGCGCCAGCAGCTTGAATAGTGGCTCCTATAATTCACCCCTCCACTTT
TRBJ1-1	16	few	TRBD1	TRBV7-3	CASSLRGGDSSSEAFF	TGTGCCAGCAGCTTAAGAGGTGGGGACAGCTCGTCCGAAGCTTTCTTT